This T cell receptor beta chain derives from a study of CD4 T cells in relation to SARS-CoV-2 and coronaviruses. In germline, CDR1 is MNHEY, CDR2 SMNVEV (reference sequence). V was trimmed by 6 bases and J by 2 bases, leaving 13 bases between them. CDR3 size: 15 residues. Regarding this clone: Its antigen is undetermined.

Method: immunoSEQ multiplex PCR; TCRdb's copy keeps in-frame clones and lacks some. The sample records around 30,000 clones, more than 60% being singletons. The chain carries TRBV27 and TRBJ1-4; tentatively, D is TRBD1 (5 bases). The sample comprised memory CD4+ T cells from PBMCs, cultured in vitro. The TCR was taken from an adult with COVID-19. The CDR3 spells CASSPMGGTNEKLFF. The CDR3 DNA follows: TGTGCCAGCAGCCCTATGGGGGGGACTAATGAAAAACTGTTTTTT.